This T cell receptor beta chain was sequenced in a study of regulatory T cells in long-lasting Graves disease. Whole-study results and caveats: Whereas 950 to 1,000 public clonotypes were shared by new patients, persistent patients shared more, at roughly 2,500. Blood alone, not thyroid tissue, was studied.

A few counts support this clonotype. The antigen remains unidentified. Both iRepertoire HTBI primers and Arm-PCR of CDR3 regions were used to build the TCR beta libraries. TCRdb used MiXCR to reprocess the multiplex PCR reads, holding one entry per CDR3 protein. The sample has some 250,000 distinct CDR3 sequences, 20% to 25% seen once. Time point here: newly diagnosed GD, antithyroid drugs for less than 3 months. PBMCs were the source of the RNA used for TCR sequencing. Germline-derived CDR1 and CDR2 are GTSNPN and SVGIG (reference sequence). With V trimmed by 3 bases and J by 4 bases, 2 bases remained unmatched. CDR3 size: 13 residues.

The sample consisted of peripheral blood mononuclear cells (PBMCs), taken at new diagnosis, from a patient treated with antithyroid drugs. This rearrangement joins TRBV30 to TRBJ1-1, with TRBD1 identical over 10 bases. The sequence was obtained from a female donor with Graves disease. CDR3 coding DNA: TGTGCCTGGAGCCGGACAGGGGGCACTGAAGCTTTCTTT. Its translation: CAWSRTGGTEAFF. Filled out from reference TRBV30 and TRBJ1-1, the complete variable domain reads SQTIHQWPATLVQPVGSPLSLECTVEGTSNPNLYWYRQAAGRGLQLLFYSVGIGQISSEVPQNLSASRPQDRQFILSSKKLLLSDSGFYLCAWSRTGGTEAFFGQGTRLTVV.